These 14 T cell receptor beta chains originate from one sample sequenced in a study of blood T cell repertoires in COVID-19. Clones were read by immunoSEQ multiplex PCR, and TCRdb kept only the in-frame ones, dropping some. The sample shows 210,000 or so clones, around 80% of them seen only once. The specimen was peripheral blood. Receptor source: a woman older than 75 with acute or convalescent COVID-19.

This chain uses TRBV19 with TRBJ1-6, with 11 nucleotides matching TRBD1. J was trimmed by 7 bases and V by 8 bases; bases with no gene match: 7. The CDR3 totals 15 residues. Germline CDR1 and CDR2: LNHDA and SQIVND (reference sequence). CDR3 protein: CASGRTGGVNSPLHF. The CDR3 coding sequence is TGTGCCAGTGGGCGGACAGGGGGCGTGAATTCACCCCTCCACTTT.

This chain uses TRBV7-9 with TRBJ2-7; 7 positions agree with TRBD1. V shed 4 bases, J shed 4 bases, and the junction held 1 base outside the gene matches. This CDR3 has 12 residues. CDR1 SEHNR and CDR2 FQNEAQ come from the germline V gene (reference sequence). CDR3 nucleotide sequence: TGTGCCAGCAGCTCGACAGGGTACGAGCAGTACTTC. Encoded protein: CASSSTGYEQYF.

This sequence joins TRBV4-1 and TRBJ1-1, with 7 bases aligning to TRBD1. This CDR3 region has 14 residues. The germline V gene encodes CDR1 MGHRA and CDR2 YSYEKL. V gave up 3 bases and J gave up 7 bases; unmatched junction bases: 8. This CDR3 is CASSQTGRYLEAFF. CDR3 nucleotides: TGCGCCAGCAGCCAGACAGGGAGGTACCTTGAAGCTTTCTTT.

The J gene is TRBJ2-7, the V gene TRBV6-1; maybe TRBD1 (6 bases). V was trimmed by 3 bases and J by 0 bases, leaving 6 bases between them. CDR1 is MNHNS and CDR2 is SASEGT in the germline V gene. This CDR3 region has 13 residues. The CDR3 nucleotides are TGTGCCAGCAGTGAGGACAGCTCCTACGAGCAGTACTTC. It is translated as CASSEDSSYEQYF.

The chain employs TRBV3-1 (or the pseudogene TRBV3-2) and TRBJ2-7, with 8 bases fitting TRBD2. CDR1 is LGHDT and CDR2 is YNNKEL in the germline V gene (reference sequence). This CDR3 region has 13 residues. The J segment lost 3 bases and the V segment lost 4 bases, leaving 2 bases of the junction unmatched. DNA for the CDR3: TGTGCCAGCAGCCGCGGGGGGTTCTACGAGCAGTACTTC. Translating gives CASSRGGFYEQYF.

This clone was seen more than once but under ten times. The J gene is TRBJ2-5, the V gene TRBV2; 7 bases line up with TRBD2. Germline V gene data show CDR1 as SNHLY and CDR2 as FYNNEI. The trim removed 1 base at V and 2 bases at J, leaving 4 bases unmatched. The CDR3 has 15 amino acids. The CDR3 reads CASSEDGGGQETQYF. In nucleotides, the CDR3 is TGTGCCAGCAGTGAAGATGGGGGGGGGCAAGAGACCCAGTACTTC.

The chain links TRBV3-1 (or the pseudogene TRBV3-2) to TRBJ2-3, with D perhaps matching TRBD1 (5 bases). The CDR3 is made up of 16 amino acids. CDR1 is LGHDT, CDR2 YNNKEL, per germline (reference sequence). V shed 0 bases and J shed 1 base, with 11 bases lying between them. CDR3 sequence reads: CASSQDWQGGTDTQYF. The CDR3 DNA follows: TGTGCCAGCAGCCAAGACTGGCAGGGTGGCACAGATACGCAGTATTTT.

The rearrangement joins TRBV6-1 to TRBJ2-7, with D perhaps TRBD1 (5 bases). Germline V CDR1 and CDR2: MNHNS, SASEGT. V lost 3 bases and J lost 5, with 8 bases in between. CDR3 length: 12 amino acids. The CDR3 nucleotides are TGTGCCAGCAGTGATTGGGGCGACGAGCAGTACTTC. Amino acids: CASSDWGDEQYF.

The rearrangement joins TRBV28 to TRBJ1-5; D ambiguous. The CDR3 sequence is 12 residues long. CDR1 is MDHEN and CDR2 is SYDVKM in the germline V gene. V lost 8 bases, J lost 2 bases, and 7 bases lay in between. The CDR3 coding sequence is TGTGCCAGCGAGGTGGGCAATCAGCCCCAGCATTTT. Translating it yields CASEVGNQPQHF.

The chain combines TRBV19 with TRBJ2-7, with TRBD1 matching over 7 bases. Germline trimming cut 4 bases from V and 2 bases from J; bases unmatched to any gene: 5. The CDR3 runs to 14 residues. Germline CDR1 reads LNHDA; CDR2 reads SQIVND (reference sequence). CDR3: CASSTRDSAYEQYF. The CDR3 region has the DNA TGTGCCAGTAGTACCCGGGACAGCGCCTACGAGCAGTACTTC.

This clone was picked up a small number of times. The chain uses TRBV3-1 (or the pseudogene TRBV3-2) and TRBJ1-5, with TRBD1 matching 10 bases. With V trimmed by 4 bases and J by 9 bases, 6 bases remained unmatched. Looked up from germline, CDR1 is LGHDT and CDR2 is YNNKEL (reference sequence). There are 14 residues in the CDR3. Written as DNA, the CDR3 is TGTGCCAGCAGCCTCGGGACAGGGGCATGGCCCCAGCATTTT. Translating it yields CASSLGTGAWPQHF.

This sequence joins TRBV10-3 and TRBJ2-3, with 11 nucleotides matching TRBD2. Germline values: CDR1 ENHRY, CDR2 SYGVKD. J gave up 7 bases and V 6 bases, and 9 bases lay outside the gene matches. The CDR3 length is 15 residues. The CDR3 sequence: CAISALAGEANTQYF. The CDR3 DNA is TGTGCCATCAGCGCACTAGCGGGAGAGGCAAATACGCAGTATTTT.

The chain carries TRBV27 and TRBJ1-1; 7 bases map to TRBD1. The V and J ends lost 4 bases and 5 bases, in that order; junction bases with no gene match: 13. CDR1 and CDR2 from the germline V gene are MNHEY and SMNVEV (reference sequence). This CDR3 is 16 amino acids long. The CDR3 is CASSYDLTGRGTEAFF. DNA of the CDR3: TGTGCCAGCAGTTACGACCTGACAGGGCGTGGGACTGAAGCTTTCTTT.

This clone was recorded only once. The J gene is TRBJ1-5, the V gene TRBV19, with 8 bases fitting TRBD1. Germline V gives CDR1 LNHDA, CDR2 SQIVND (reference sequence). Losses at the gene ends were 7 bases for V and 4 bases for J; bases not matched to a gene: 6. This CDR3 spans 14 amino acids. CDR3 sequence: CASKLTGENQPQHF. CDR3 DNA sequence: TGTGCCAGTAAGCTGACAGGGGAAAATCAGCCCCAGCATTTT.